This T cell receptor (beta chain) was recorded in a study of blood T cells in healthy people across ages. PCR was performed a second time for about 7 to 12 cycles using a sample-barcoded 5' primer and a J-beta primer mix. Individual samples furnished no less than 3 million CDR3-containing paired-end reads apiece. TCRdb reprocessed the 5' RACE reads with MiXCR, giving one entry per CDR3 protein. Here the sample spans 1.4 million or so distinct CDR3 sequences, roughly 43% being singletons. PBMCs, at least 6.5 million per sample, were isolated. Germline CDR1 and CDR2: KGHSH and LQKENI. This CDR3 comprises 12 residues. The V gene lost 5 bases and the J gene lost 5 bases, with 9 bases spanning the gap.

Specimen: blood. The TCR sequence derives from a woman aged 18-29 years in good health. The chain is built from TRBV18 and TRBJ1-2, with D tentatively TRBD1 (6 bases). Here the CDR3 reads CASSGTLYGYTF. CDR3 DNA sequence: TGTGCCAGCTCAGGGACATTGTATGGCTACACCTTC.